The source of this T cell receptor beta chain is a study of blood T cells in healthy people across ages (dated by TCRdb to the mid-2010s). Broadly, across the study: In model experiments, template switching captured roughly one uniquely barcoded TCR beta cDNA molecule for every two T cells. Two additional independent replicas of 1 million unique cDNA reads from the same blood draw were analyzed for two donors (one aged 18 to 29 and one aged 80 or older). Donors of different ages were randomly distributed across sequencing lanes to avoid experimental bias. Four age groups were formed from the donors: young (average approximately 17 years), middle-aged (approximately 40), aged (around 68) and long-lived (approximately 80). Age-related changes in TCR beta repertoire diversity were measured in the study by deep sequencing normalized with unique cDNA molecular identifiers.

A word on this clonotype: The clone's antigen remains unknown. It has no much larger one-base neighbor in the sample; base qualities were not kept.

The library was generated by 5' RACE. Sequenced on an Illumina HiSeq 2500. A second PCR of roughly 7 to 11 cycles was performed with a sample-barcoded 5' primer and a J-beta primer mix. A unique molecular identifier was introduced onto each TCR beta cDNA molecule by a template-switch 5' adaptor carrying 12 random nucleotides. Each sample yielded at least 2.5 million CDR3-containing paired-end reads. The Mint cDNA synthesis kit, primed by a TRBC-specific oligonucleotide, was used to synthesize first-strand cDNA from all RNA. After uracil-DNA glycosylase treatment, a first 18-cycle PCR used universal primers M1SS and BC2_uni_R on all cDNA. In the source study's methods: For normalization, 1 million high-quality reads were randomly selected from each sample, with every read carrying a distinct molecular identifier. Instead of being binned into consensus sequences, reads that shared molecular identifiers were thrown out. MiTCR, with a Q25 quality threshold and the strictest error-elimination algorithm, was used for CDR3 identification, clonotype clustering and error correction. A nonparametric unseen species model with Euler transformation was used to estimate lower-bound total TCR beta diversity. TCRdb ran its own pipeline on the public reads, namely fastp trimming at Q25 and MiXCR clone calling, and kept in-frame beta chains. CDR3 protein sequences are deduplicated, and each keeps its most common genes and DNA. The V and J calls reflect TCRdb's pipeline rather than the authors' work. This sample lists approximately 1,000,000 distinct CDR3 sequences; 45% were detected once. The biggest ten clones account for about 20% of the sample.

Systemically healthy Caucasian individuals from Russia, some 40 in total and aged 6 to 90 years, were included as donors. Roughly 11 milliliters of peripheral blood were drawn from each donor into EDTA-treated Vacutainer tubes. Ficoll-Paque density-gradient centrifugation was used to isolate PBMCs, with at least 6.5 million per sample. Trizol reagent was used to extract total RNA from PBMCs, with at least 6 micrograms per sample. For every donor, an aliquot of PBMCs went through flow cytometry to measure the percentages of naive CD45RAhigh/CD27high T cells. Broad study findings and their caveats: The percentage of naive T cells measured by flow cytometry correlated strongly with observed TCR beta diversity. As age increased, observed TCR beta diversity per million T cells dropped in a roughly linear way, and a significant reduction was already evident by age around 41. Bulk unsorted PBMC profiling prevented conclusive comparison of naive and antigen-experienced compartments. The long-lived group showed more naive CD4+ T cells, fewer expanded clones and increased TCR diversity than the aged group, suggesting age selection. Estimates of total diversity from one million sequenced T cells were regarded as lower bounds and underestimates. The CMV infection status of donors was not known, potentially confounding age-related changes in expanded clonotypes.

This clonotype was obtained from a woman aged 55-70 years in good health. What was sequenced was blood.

CDR3 loop: CASSGDEGFRGYTF. The nucleotide sequence reads as follows: TGTGCCAGCAGTGGAGATGAGGGGTTTCGAGGCTACACCTTC. The rearranged chain carries TRBV2 and TRBJ1-2; the D gene is perhaps TRBD1, on 5 matching bases. Spanning cysteine to phenylalanine, the CDR3 consists of 14 amino acids. Of the read, only the CDR3 DNA is kept; its 42 bases are in frame from base 1. CDR1 and CDR2 (SNHLY, FYNNEI) derive from the germline V gene. V and J lose 4 bases and 8 bases, and a span of 17 bases separates them.